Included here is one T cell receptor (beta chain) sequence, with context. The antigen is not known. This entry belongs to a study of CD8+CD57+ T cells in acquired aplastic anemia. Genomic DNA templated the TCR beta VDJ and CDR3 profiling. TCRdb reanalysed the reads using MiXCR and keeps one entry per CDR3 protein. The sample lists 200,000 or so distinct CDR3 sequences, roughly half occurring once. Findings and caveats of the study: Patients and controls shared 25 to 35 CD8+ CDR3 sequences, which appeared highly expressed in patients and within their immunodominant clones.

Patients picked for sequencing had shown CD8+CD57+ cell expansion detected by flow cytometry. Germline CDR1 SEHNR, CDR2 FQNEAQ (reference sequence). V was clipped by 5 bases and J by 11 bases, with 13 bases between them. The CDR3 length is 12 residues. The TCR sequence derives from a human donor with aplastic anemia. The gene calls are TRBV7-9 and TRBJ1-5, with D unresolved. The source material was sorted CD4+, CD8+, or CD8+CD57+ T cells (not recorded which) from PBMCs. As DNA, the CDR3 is TGTGCCAGCAGCAGGCGGGAAGAGACCCAGCATTTT. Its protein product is CASSRREETQHF.